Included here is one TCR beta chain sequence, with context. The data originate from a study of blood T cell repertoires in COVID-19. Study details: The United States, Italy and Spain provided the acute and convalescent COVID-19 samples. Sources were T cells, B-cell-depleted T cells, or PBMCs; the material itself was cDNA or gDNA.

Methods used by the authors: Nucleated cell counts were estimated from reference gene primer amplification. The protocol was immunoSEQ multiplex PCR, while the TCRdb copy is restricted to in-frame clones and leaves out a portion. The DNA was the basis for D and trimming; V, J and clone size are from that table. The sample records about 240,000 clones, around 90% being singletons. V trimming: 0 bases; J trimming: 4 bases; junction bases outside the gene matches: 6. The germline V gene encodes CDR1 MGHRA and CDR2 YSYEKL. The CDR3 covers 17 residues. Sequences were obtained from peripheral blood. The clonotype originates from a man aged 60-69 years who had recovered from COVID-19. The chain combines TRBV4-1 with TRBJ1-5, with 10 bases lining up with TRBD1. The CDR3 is CASSQDRDRGFNQPQHF. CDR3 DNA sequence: TGCGCCAGCAGCCAAGACCGGGACAGGGGTTTTAATCAGCCCCAGCATTTT.